This TCR beta chain is drawn from a study of early T cells in non-severe SARS-CoV-2 infection. The wider study: Bulk RNA taken from unsorted whole blood was sequenced, leaving chains unpaired.

TCRdb reanalysed the 5' RACE reads using MiXCR and keeps one entry per CDR3 protein. The repertoire includes tens of thousands of distinct CDR3 sequences, roughly 11% of them detected once, and about 5.8% sits in the top ten. With respect to this clonotype: The junction differs from germline at one of its ends, possibly a read error.

The input for sequencing was whole blood, taken at baseline. The clonotype comes from an adult who was a healthcare worker with PCR-confirmed SARS-CoV-2 infection or an uninfected control (not recorded which).

The CDR3 nucleotides read TGCAGCTCCCCCGGGGTAGCGGGGGGGAGCTCCTACAGTGAGCAGTTCTTC. Amino acid sequence: CSSPGVAGGSSYSEQFF. The rearrangement links TRBV29-1 to TRBJ2-1; 11 nucleotides line up with TRBD2. The CDR3 length is 17 residues. From germline, CDR1 is SQVTM and CDR2 ANQGSEA.